The clone carrying this T cell receptor beta chain was picked up a small number of times. Molecular barcoded adaptors covering alpha/delta and beta/gamma chains were used on approximately 400 ng RNA. TCRdb analysed the reads with MiXCR anew, one entry per CDR3 protein. This sample has tens of thousands of distinct CDR3 sequences, with about 15% found just once. The sample originates from a study of read filtering for tumor transcriptome and immune sequencing. The ends lost 0 bases at V and 7 bases at J; junction bases unmatched: 8. CDR3 length: 16 residues. Germline loops: CDR1 SGHRS, CDR2 YFSETQ. The chain employs TRBV5-1 and TRBJ2-7, with 12 bases that match TRBD1. The sequenced sample consisted of a population of CD138-negative cells sorted from bone marrow. The receptor's source is a donor older than 35 with multiple myeloma. This CDR3 is CASSLEGQGAMGEQYF. Written as DNA, the CDR3 is TGCGCCAGCAGCTTGGAGGGACAGGGGGCGATGGGGGAGCAGTACTTC.